The entry that follows covers one T cell receptor (beta chain) sequence. The antigen remains unidentified. The data originate from a study of lymphopenia after photon versus proton radiotherapy. Study results and limitations: Oligoclonal CD8+ Temra expansion after nadir drove photon patients' diversity drop. Only patients who died were analyzed for survival; proton advantage is unproven. Proton therapy kept repertoires fairly stable, unlike photons, which gained effector/memory cells. Larger post-nadir TCR diversity loss correlated inversely with survival in deceased patients.

Germline CDR1 is SNHLY and CDR2 is FYNNEI. V lost 8 bases to trimming and J lost 0 bases; unmatched junction nucleotides: 16. This CDR3 comprises 20 residues. Here immunoSEQ multiplex PCR was the method, and the copy in TCRdb shows in-frame clones only, minus some. In the table there are about 49,000 clones, around 83% of which are singletons. This specimen consisted of peripheral blood, obtained from a patient treated with photon-based radiotherapy. The origin of this receptor is a man aged 45-65 years with gastric cancer. This chain links TRBV2 with TRBJ2-1, with 13 bases lining up with TRBD2. The CDR3 DNA reads as TGTGCCAGCCTTCTTAGGACTAGCGGGAGAGCCATGAGCTCCTACAATGAGCAGTTCTTC. It codes for CASLLRTSGRAMSSYNEQFF. Full variable domain (remainder filled in from reference TRBV2 and TRBJ2-1): EPEVTQTPSHQVTQMGQEVILRCVPISNHLYFYWYRQILGQKVEFLVSFYNNEISEKSEIFDDQFSVERPDGSNFTLKIRSTKLEDSAMYFCASLLRTSGRAMSSYNEQFFGPGTRLTVL.